A single sample is the source of the 4 T cell receptor beta chains below, sequenced in a study of shared clonotypes between healthy human individuals. This table comes from immunoSEQ multiplex PCR, and its TCRdb copy is limited to in-frame clones, with some not included. This sample has fewer than 350,000 clones; around 86% occur once, and the top ten carry 15% to 20%. Material: memory CD8+ T cells sorted from blood. Subset here: CD45RO+ cells pooled with CCR7-negative TemRA cells. Source of these receptors: a man between 18 and 35 years old in good health.

The genes are TRBV5-1 and TRBJ2-7; D is ambiguous. Germline CDR1 SGHRS, CDR2 YFSETQ. The CDR3 loop spans 15 amino acids. The V end lost 2 bases, the J end lost 3 bases, and 15 bases lay between the germline ends. CDR3 sequence (DNA): TGCGCCAGCAGCTTTAGACCCGACTCCTACTACGAGCAGTACTTC. It is translated as CASSFRPDSYYEQYF.

The chain couples TRBV29-1 to TRBJ2-1; D perhaps matches TRBD2 (6 bases). Germline-derived CDR1 and CDR2 are SQVTM and ANQGSEA. V was clipped by 1 base and J by 0 bases, with 13 bases between them. The CDR3 loop spans 16 amino acids. The CDR3 loop reads CSVEGFGGSSYNEQFF. In DNA form, the CDR3 reads TGCAGCGTTGAAGGGTTCGGGGGTAGCTCCTACAATGAGCAGTTCTTC.

The rearrangement links TRBV14 to TRBJ2-7; D might be TRBD1 or TRBD2, each matching 5 bases. Trimming cost V 5 bases and J 4 bases, with 15 bases left between them. Germline V gives CDR1 SGHDN, CDR2 FVKESK. The CDR3 covers 14 residues. This CDR3 is CASSKWGSFYEQYF. In DNA form, the CDR3 reads TGTGCCAGCAGCAAATGGGGGAGTTTTTACGAGCAGTACTTC.

V usage is TRBV4-1 and J usage is TRBJ2-3; D could derive from TRBD1 or TRBD2 (5 bases each). Germline assignment: CDR1 MGHRA and CDR2 YSYEKL. The CDR3 runs to 13 residues. V lost 6 bases, J lost 0 bases, and 7 bases lay in between. CDR3 bases: TGCGCCAGCAGGGGGGATAGCACAGATACGCAGTATTTT. Translated, it gives CASRGDSTDTQYF.